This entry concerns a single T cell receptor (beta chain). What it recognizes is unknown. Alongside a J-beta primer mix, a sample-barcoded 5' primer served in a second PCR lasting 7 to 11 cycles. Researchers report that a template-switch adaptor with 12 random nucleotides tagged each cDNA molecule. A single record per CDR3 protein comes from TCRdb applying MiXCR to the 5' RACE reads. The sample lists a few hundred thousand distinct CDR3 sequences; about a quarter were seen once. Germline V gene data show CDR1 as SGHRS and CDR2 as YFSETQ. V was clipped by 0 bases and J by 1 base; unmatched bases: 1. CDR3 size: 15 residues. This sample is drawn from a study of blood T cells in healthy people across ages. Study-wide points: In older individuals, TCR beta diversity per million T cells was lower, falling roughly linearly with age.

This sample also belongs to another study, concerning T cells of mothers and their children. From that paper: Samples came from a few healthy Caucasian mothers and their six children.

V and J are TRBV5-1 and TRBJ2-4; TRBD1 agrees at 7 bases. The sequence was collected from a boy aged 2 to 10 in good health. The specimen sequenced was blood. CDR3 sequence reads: CASSLAGQAKNIQYF. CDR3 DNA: TGCGCCAGCAGCTTGGCGGGACAGGCCAAAAACATTCAGTACTTC.